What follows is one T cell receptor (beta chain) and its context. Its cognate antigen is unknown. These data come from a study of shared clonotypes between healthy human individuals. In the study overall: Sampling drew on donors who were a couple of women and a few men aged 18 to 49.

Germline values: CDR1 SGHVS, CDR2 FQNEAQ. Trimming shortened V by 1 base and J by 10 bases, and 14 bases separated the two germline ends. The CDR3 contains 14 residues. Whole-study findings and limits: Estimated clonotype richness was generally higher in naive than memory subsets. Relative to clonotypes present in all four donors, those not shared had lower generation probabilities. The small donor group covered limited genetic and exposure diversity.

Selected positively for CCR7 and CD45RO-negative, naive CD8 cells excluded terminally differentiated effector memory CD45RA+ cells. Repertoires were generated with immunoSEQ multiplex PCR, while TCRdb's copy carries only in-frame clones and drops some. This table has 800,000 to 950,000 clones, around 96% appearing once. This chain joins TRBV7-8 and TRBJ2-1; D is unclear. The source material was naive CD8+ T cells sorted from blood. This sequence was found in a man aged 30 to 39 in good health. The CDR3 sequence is CASSLDTDGREQFF. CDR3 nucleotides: TGTGCCAGCAGCTTAGACACTGACGGAAGAGAGCAGTTCTTC. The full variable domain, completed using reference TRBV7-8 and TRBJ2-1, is GAGVSQSPRYKVAKRGQDVALRCDPISGHVSLFWYQQALGQGPEFLTYFQNEAQLDKSGLPSDRFFAERPEGSVSTLKIQRTQQEDSAVYLCASSLDTDGREQFFGPGTRLTVL.